These T cell receptor beta chains were read from a single sample in a study of CD8 T cells in ankylosing spondylitis. A single record per CDR3 protein comes from TCRdb applying MiXCR to the 5' RACE reads. The sample contains about 310,000 distinct CDR3 sequences, around 20% of which appear only once. Sample: blood, either unsorted or a sorted T cell fraction (not recorded which). The origin of the receptors is a female donor with ankylosing spondylitis or in good health (not recorded which). The CDR3 runs from the conserved cysteine through the conserved F or W.

v_gene	j_gene	CDR3aa
TRBV20-1	TRBJ2-1	CSAREVAGGSEQFF
TRBV20-1	TRBJ2-4	CSAPTRLAKNIQYF
TRBV24-1	TRBJ2-7	CATSDLGDTDLNYEQYF
TRBV2	TRBJ2-1	CASSVDRGFYNEQFF
TRBV6-5	TRBJ1-1	CASSYGGWAEAFF
TRBV28	TRBJ2-5	CASSSPKDVRGETQYF
TRBV5-5	TRBJ1-1	CASSRKGSGSTEAFF
TRBV12-3/TRBV12-4	TRBJ1-1	CASSSLGTNTEAFF
TRBV2	TRBJ2-3	CASSRAHGPDTQYF
TRBV11-2	TRBJ2-7	CASSLGPTNYAQYF
TRBV5-1	TRBJ2-7	CAATKRAYEQYF
TRBV7-3	TRBJ2-1	CASSLAAGRWNEQFF
TRBV5-6	TRBJ1-5	CASSLLQSSNQPQHF
TRBV28	TRBJ1-1	CASSLGDRADAFF
TRBV20-1	TRBJ1-4	CSAVRGARTNEKLFF
TRBV25-1	TRBJ1-2	CASSAPGANYGYTF
TRBV7-2	TRBJ2-1	CASSLLVSAGGDEQFF
TRBV7-7	TRBJ2-1	CASSLGTTTYNEQFF
TRBV27	TRBJ2-1	CASTLSGRAVEQFF
TRBV5-6	TRBJ2-1	CASSLDVREEQFF
TRBV5-1	TRBJ2-3	CASSLALPDTQYF
TRBV4-3	TRBJ2-2	CASSLSGGAVVSGELFF